These 8 T cell receptor beta chains originate from one sample sequenced in a study of vaccination and CD4 T cells after COVID-19. The antigens these receptors bind are not known. Treatment here: approximately 10-day PBMC culture with coronavirus spike peptide pools or control peptides (ViraFEST assay). Sequencing of DNA taken from cultured CD4+ T cells relied on the Oncomine TCR Beta short-read assay. TCRdb fed the PCR reads into MiXCR, producing one record per CDR3 protein. The table lists some 12,000 distinct CDR3 sequences, 53% of them singletons, with 10% to 15% in the top ten. The sample consisted of CD4+ T cells from blood, cultured in vitro. These receptors were collected from a human donor who had recovered from COVID-19.

J is TRBJ1-5 and V is TRBV6-1, with D possibly TRBD1 on 5 matching bases. CDR3 length equals 14 residues. Between the trimmed V and J ends, which lost 2 bases and 6 bases, there was a span of 11 bases. Germline V gene sequence: CDR1 MNHNS, CDR2 SASEGT. The CDR3 protein is CASSEIGASQPQHF. Written as DNA, the CDR3 is TGTGCCAGCAGTGAAATAGGGGCAAGTCAGCCCCAGCATTTT.

This sequence joins TRBV7-8 and TRBJ1-1, with D perhaps matching TRBD1 (5 bases). V was clipped by 2 bases and J by 7 bases, with 20 bases between them. Germline CDR1 SGHVS, CDR2 FQNEAQ. This CDR3 has 16 residues. CDR3 in amino acids: CASSLYSNRLPREAFF. CDR3 sequence (DNA): TGTGCCAGCAGCTTATATTCTAACAGGCTCCCCCGTGAAGCTTTCTTT.

The rearrangement joins TRBV5-1 to TRBJ2-1; 9 bases match TRBD2. The CDR3 length is 14 residues. Trimming cost V 4 bases and J 5 bases; bases outside gene matches: 4. Per the germline V gene, CDR1 is SGHRS and CDR2 is YFSETQ. The CDR3 reads CASSATSGHNEQFF. CDR3 in DNA: TGCGCCAGCAGCGCGACTAGCGGACACAATGAGCAGTTCTTC.

This rearrangement joins TRBV2 to TRBJ2-3; D possibly corresponds to TRBD1 (5 bases). Germline V gives CDR1 SNHLY, CDR2 FYNNEI. V lost 6 bases to trimming and J lost 6 bases, with 16 bases between them. This CDR3 contains 14 residues. CDR3 nucleotides: TGTGCCAGCAGGAAATCAGGGTTCGAGGATACGCAGTATTTT. It yields the protein CASRKSGFEDTQYF.

The chain is built from TRBV7-6 and TRBJ1-1; D perhaps matches TRBD1 (5 bases). V lost 2 bases and J 7 bases, leaving 14 bases between the germline ends. CDR3 length equals 14 residues. The V gene's germline CDR1 is SGHVS and CDR2 FNYEAQ. The CDR3 reads CASSLRDEGGEAFF. CDR3 DNA sequence: TGTGCCAGCAGCTTAAGGGACGAGGGAGGTGAAGCTTTCTTT.

The chain carries TRBV11-3 and TRBJ2-1; TRBD2 matches at 8 bases. The CDR3 extends over 15 amino acids. Trimming cost V 5 bases and J 1 base; bases outside gene matches: 4. Germline V gene sequence: CDR1 SGHNT, CDR2 YENEEA. The CDR3 nucleotides are TGTGCCAGCAGCCCGGGACTAGGGTCCTACAATGAGCAGTTCTTC. Its protein product is CASSPGLGSYNEQFF.

V is TRBV6-5 and J is TRBJ2-4; 7 positions agree with TRBD2. The junction had 2 bases not matched to a gene; V was cut back by 2 bases and J by 7 bases. CDR1 and CDR2 from the germline V gene are MNHEY and SVGAGI. CDR3 length: 13 residues. Here the CDR3 DNA reads TGTGCCAGCAGTTACGGCGGGAGTAACATTCAGTACTTC. It translates to CASSYGGSNIQYF.

The chain carries TRBV12-3 or TRBV12-4 and TRBJ2-3; weak D call: TRBD1 (5 bases). Trimming stripped 6 bases from V and 4 bases from J, with 11 bases between. The CDR3 totals 13 residues. As DNA, the CDR3 is TGTGCCAGCAGCACGGTAGGGGCAGATACGCAGTATTTT. It codes for CASSTVGADTQYF.